The rows below give T cell receptor beta chains drawn from one sample of a study of cytomegalovirus exposure and HLA in healthy donors. Some clones are missing from TCRdb's copy, which holds only in-frame ones; the method was immunoSEQ multiplex PCR. The data show 200,000 or so clones, about 90% seen once. The source material was PBMCs. The receptors were gathered from a girl less than two years old in good health and CMV-seronegative. Each CDR3 is given with its conserved first and last residue. D genes are given only for firm matches. Some rows have no size entry. The others give once, few or many, or a class for an expanded clone.

D gene: TRBD2; V gene: TRBV19; J gene: TRBJ2-7; clone size: once; CDR3 DNA: TGTGCCAGTAGTTCCACCGGGACTAGGGGTGGGGAGCAGTACTTC; CDR3 protein: CASSSTGTRGGEQYF
D gene: TRBD2; V gene: TRBV10-3; J gene: TRBJ2-3; clone size: .; CDR3 DNA: TGTGCCATCAGTGAGTCGATACAGCGGACTAGCGGAATCCTCACAGATACGCAGTATTTT; CDR3 protein: CAISESIQRTSGILTDTQYF
D gene: TRBD2; V gene: TRBV4-1; J gene: TRBJ2-7; clone size: few; CDR3 DNA: TGCGCCAGCAGCCCCGAGCCGGGACTAGCGGGATCTGAGCAGTACTTC; CDR3 protein: CASSPEPGLAGSEQYF
D gene: .; V gene: TRBV5-6; J gene: TRBJ2-1; clone size: .; CDR3 DNA: TGTGCCAGCAGACAAGGACTCTCCGAGCAGTTCTTC; CDR3 protein: CASRQGLSEQFF
D gene: .; V gene: TRBV7-9; J gene: TRBJ1-2; clone size: .; CDR3 DNA: TGTTCCAGCAGCTTATCCCGACAGAACTATGGCTACACCTTC; CDR3 protein: CSSSLSRQNYGYTF
D gene: .; V gene: TRBV12-5; J gene: TRBJ2-4; clone size: .; CDR3 DNA: .; CDR3 protein: CRQPKHSVLRGGIQYF
D gene: TRBD1; V gene: TRBV29-1; J gene: TRBJ2-3; clone size: .; CDR3 DNA: TGCAGCGTTGAGTGGGACAGGGGCACAGATACGCAGTATTTT; CDR3 protein: CSVEWDRGTDTQYF
D gene: TRBD2; V gene: TRBV4-1; J gene: TRBJ2-5; clone size: .; CDR3 DNA: TGCGCCAGCAGCCAAGATCAGACTAGCGGGATGGAAAAGACCCAGTACTTC; CDR3 protein: CASSQDQTSGMEKTQYF
D gene: .; V gene: TRBV29-1; J gene: TRBJ2-1; clone size: .; CDR3 DNA: TGCAGCGTTGTTGACAGCTCCTACAATGAGCAGTTCTTC; CDR3 protein: CSVVDSSYNEQFF
D gene: TRBD1; V gene: TRBV6-5; J gene: TRBJ2-2; clone size: .; CDR3 DNA: TGTGCCAGCAGACCCGGGACAGGGCGAACCGGGGAGCTGTTTTTT; CDR3 protein: CASRPGTGRTGELFF
D gene: .; V gene: TRBV5-1; J gene: TRBJ2-7; clone size: .; CDR3 DNA: TGCGCCAGCAGCCCTTTGACAGGACCCTACGAGCAGTACTTC; CDR3 protein: CASSPLTGPYEQYF
D gene: .; V gene: TRBV5-1; J gene: TRBJ1-1; clone size: .; CDR3 DNA: TGCGCCAGCAGCTTGGCATTGGCTGCGAACACTGAAGCTTTCTTT; CDR3 protein: CASSLALAANTEAFF
D gene: .; V gene: TRBV29-1; J gene: TRBJ1-1; clone size: .; CDR3 DNA: TGCAGCGCCCGTCGGGGGACTGAAGCTTTCTTT; CDR3 protein: CSARRGTEAFF
D gene: TRBD1; V gene: TRBV7-9; J gene: TRBJ1-2; clone size: .; CDR3 DNA: TGTTCCAGCAGCTTGGGACAGGGGGCCTCCACCTTC; CDR3 protein: CSSSLGQGASTF
D gene: TRBD1; V gene: TRBV6-1; J gene: TRBJ2-3; clone size: .; CDR3 DNA: TGTGCCAGCAGTGAGGGACAGAGAAACCCCACGCAGTATTTT; CDR3 protein: CASSEGQRNPTQYF